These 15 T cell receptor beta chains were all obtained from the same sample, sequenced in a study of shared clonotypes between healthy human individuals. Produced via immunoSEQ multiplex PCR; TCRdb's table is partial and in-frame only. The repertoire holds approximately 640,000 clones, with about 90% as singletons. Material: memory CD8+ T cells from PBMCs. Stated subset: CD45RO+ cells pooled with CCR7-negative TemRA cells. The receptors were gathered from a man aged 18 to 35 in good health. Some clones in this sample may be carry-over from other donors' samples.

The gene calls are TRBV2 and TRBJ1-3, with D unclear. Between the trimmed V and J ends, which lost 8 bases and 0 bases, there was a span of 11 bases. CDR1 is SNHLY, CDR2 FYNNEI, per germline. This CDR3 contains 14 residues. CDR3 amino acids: CASEELRSGNTIYF. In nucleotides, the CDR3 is TGTGCCAGCGAGGAACTTCGCTCTGGAAACACCATATATTTT.

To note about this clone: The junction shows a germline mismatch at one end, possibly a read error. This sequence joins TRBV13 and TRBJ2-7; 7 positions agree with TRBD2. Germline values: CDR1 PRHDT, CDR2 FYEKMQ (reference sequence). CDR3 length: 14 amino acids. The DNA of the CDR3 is TGTGCCAGCAGCCTTGGCCGCAGCGGGATATTCTCGCACTTC. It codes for CASSLGRSGIFSHF. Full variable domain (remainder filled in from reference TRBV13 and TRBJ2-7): AAGVIQSPRHLIKEKRETATLKCYPIPRHDTVYWYQQGPGQDPQFLISFYEKMQSDKGSIPDRFSAQQFSDYHSELNMSSLELGDSALYFCASSLGRSGIFSHFGPGTRLTVT.

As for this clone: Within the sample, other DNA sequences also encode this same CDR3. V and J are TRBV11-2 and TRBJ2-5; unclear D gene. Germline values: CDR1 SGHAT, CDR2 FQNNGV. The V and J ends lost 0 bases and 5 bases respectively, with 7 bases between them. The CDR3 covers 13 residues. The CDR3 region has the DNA TGTGCCAGCAGCTTAGAATTGGGTGAGACCCAGTACTTC. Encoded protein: CASSLELGETQYF.

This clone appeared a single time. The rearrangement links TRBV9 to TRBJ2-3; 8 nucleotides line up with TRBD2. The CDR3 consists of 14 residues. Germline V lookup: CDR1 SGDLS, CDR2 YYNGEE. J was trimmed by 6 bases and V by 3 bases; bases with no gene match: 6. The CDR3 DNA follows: TGTGCCAGCAGCGCCAGCGGGAGTGACGATACGCAGTATTTT. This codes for CASSASGSDDTQYF.

CDR3: CASSWGLPKAEAFF. In nucleotides, the CDR3 is TGTGCCAGCAGTTGGGGGCTGCCTAAGGCTGAAGCTTTCTTT. The genes are TRBV27 and TRBJ1-1; maybe TRBD1 (6 bases). V dropped 4 bases and J dropped 6 bases, with 15 bases sitting between them. CDR3 length: 14 amino acids. Germline loops: CDR1 MNHEY, CDR2 SMNVEV (reference sequence).

The CDR3 region is CASSLAQSGAYNEQFF. CDR3 in DNA: TGTGCCAGCAGCTTAGCCCAGTCGGGAGCGTACAATGAGCAGTTCTTC. The chain couples TRBV7-9 to TRBJ2-1, with D possibly being TRBD2 (6 bases). CDR1 SEHNR and CDR2 FQNEAQ come from the germline V gene (reference sequence). This CDR3 spans 16 amino acids. Trimming left V 0 bases short and J 4 bases short, with 13 bases between.

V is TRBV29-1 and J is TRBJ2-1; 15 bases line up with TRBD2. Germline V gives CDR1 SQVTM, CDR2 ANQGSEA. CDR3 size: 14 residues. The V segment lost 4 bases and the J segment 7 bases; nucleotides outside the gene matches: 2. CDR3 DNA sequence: TGCAGCGTTGTTGGGACTAGCGGGAGGAATGAGCAGTTCTTC. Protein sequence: CSVVGTSGRNEQFF.

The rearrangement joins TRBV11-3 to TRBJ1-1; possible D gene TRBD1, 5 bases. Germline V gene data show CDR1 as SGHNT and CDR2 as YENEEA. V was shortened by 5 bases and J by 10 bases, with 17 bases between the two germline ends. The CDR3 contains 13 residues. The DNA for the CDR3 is TGTGCCAGCAGCCCTACGCCCCGGGGGGTAGCTTTCTTT. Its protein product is CASSPTPRGVAFF.

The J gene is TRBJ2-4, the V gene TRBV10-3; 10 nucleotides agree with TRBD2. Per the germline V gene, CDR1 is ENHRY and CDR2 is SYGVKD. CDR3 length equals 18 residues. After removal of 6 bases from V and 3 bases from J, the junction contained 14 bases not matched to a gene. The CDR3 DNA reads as TGTGCCATCAGCGTCGGGCTAGCGGGAGCCCATGGCAAAAACATTCAGTACTTC. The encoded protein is CAISVGLAGAHGKNIQYF.

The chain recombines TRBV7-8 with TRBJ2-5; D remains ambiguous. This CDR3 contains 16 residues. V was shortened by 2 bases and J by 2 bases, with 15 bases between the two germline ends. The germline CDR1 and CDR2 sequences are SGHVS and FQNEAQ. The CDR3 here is CASSLNSVAAQETQYF. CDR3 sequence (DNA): TGTGCCAGCAGCTTAAATTCGGTAGCAGCACAAGAGACCCAGTACTTC.

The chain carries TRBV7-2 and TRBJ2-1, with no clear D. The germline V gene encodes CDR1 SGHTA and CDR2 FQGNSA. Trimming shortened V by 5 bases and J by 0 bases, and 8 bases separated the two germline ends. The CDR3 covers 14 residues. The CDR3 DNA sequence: TGTGCCAGCAGCCCGGGCGTCTCCTACAATGAGCAGTTCTTC. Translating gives CASSPGVSYNEQFF.

DNA for the CDR3: TGTGCCAGCAGCTTAGCGCAGGGTAATCTCTACGAGCAGTACTTC. This translates into CASSLAQGNLYEQYF. V and J are TRBV7-9 and TRBJ2-7, with D perhaps TRBD1 (5 bases). The CDR3 contains 15 residues. Germline V gene lookup returns CDR1 SEHNR and CDR2 FQNEAQ (reference sequence). V dropped 0 bases and J dropped 3 bases, with 12 bases sitting between them.

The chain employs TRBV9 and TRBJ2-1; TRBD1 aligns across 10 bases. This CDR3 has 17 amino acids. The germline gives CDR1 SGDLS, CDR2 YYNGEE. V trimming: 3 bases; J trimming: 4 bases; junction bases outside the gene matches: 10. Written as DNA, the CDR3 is TGTGCCAGCAGCGAGGGGACAGGGGAACCCTTTTACAATGAGCAGTTCTTC. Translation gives CASSEGTGEPFYNEQFF.

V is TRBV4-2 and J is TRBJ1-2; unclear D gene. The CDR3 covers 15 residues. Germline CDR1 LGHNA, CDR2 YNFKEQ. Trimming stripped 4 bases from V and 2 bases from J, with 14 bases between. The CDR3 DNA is TGTGCCAGCAGCCTTAGAGACATAACGAACTATGGCTACACCTTC. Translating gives CASSLRDITNYGYTF.

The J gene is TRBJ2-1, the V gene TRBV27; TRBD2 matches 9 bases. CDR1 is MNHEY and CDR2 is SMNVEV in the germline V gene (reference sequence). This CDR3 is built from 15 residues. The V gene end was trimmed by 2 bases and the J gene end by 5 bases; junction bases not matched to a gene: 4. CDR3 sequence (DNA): TGTGCCAGCAGTTTAGGCGGGAGGGCGAACAATGAGCAGTTCTTC. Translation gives CASSLGGRANNEQFF.